These T cell receptor beta chains were read from a single sample in a study of T cells in Graves' hyperthyroidism and ophthalmopathy. MiXCR was run by TCRdb on the multiplex PCR reads, yielding one entry per CDR3 protein. The sample has 550,000 to 700,000 distinct CDR3 sequences; around 15% are singletons. Sequenced sample: blood. These receptors were obtained from a woman aged 40-49 years with Graves' ophthalmopathy. Both conserved end residues are part of each CDR3. D genes are given only for firm matches. Expanded clones get a size class; other rows say once, few or many, or leave the size out.

v_call: TRBV19; clone_size: -; j_call: TRBJ2-6; d_call: -; cdr3_aa: CASSILTGFSGANVLTF; cdr3_nt: TGTGCCAGTAGTATCCTTACAGGGTTCTCTGGGGCCAACGTCCTGACTTTC
v_call: TRBV3-1; clone_size: many; j_call: TRBJ2-5; d_call: -; cdr3_aa: CASSQTARETQYF; cdr3_nt: TGTGCCAGCAGCCAAACAGCCCGTGAGACCCAGTACTTC
v_call: TRBV29-1; clone_size: many; j_call: TRBJ2-5; d_call: TRBD2; cdr3_aa: CSGEAAGVETQYF; cdr3_nt: TGCAGCGGTGAAGCGGCGGGAGTAGAGACCCAGTACTTC
v_call: TRBV7-8; clone_size: -; j_call: TRBJ2-5; d_call: -; cdr3_aa: CASSLVGVGHGTQYF; cdr3_nt: TGTGCCAGCAGCTTAGTGGGCGTAGGGCATGGGACCCAGTACTTC
v_call: TRBV29-1; clone_size: once; j_call: TRBJ2-7; d_call: TRBD2; cdr3_aa: CSVGGLAGSSYEQYF; cdr3_nt: TGCAGCGTGGGGGGACTAGCGGGGAGCTCCTACGAGCAGTACTTC
v_call: TRBV10-3; clone_size: -; j_call: TRBJ1-2; d_call: -; cdr3_aa: CAISDIQGSYGYTF; cdr3_nt: TGTGCCATCAGTGATATCCAGGGTAGCTATGGCTACACCTTC
v_call: TRBV7-6; clone_size: many; j_call: TRBJ2-5; d_call: -; cdr3_aa: CDHRHAQETQYF; cdr3_nt: TGCGACCACAGACACGCTCAAGAGACCCAGTACTTC
v_call: TRBV6-2/TRBV6-3; clone_size: many; j_call: TRBJ1-5; d_call: -; cdr3_aa: CASKGQNNQPQHF; cdr3_nt: TGTGCCAGCAAAGGCCAGAACAATCAGCCCCAGCATTTT
v_call: TRBV29-1; clone_size: -; j_call: TRBJ2-6; d_call: -; cdr3_aa: CSVAIEPGANVLTF; cdr3_nt: TGCAGCGTTGCGATAGAGCCTGGGGCCAACGTCCTGACTTTC
v_call: TRBV28; clone_size: few; j_call: TRBJ2-3; d_call: TRBD2; cdr3_aa: CASSQGLAGDFTDTQYF; cdr3_nt: TGTGCCAGCAGCCAGGGACTAGCGGGAGATTTCACAGATACGCAGTATTTT
v_call: TRBV10-3; clone_size: many; j_call: TRBJ2-2; d_call: TRBD2; cdr3_aa: CAISESPGGTGELFF; cdr3_nt: TGTGCCATCAGTGAGTCCCCGGGAGGAACCGGGGAGCTGTTTTTT
v_call: TRBV3-1; clone_size: many; j_call: TRBJ2-5; d_call: TRBD2; cdr3_aa: CASSQGTAGGPETQYF; cdr3_nt: TGTGCCAGCAGCCAAGGGACAGCGGGAGGGCCAGAGACCCAGTACTTC
v_call: TRBV2; clone_size: few; j_call: TRBJ1-5; d_call: -; cdr3_aa: CASIGDSNQPQHF; cdr3_nt: TGTGCCAGCATCGGGGACAGCAATCAGCCCCAGCATTTT
v_call: TRBV12-3/TRBV12-4; clone_size: many; j_call: TRBJ1-2; d_call: -; cdr3_aa: CASSSDRLYGYTF; cdr3_nt: TGTGCCAGCAGTTCGGACAGACTCTATGGCTACACCTTC
v_call: TRBV28; clone_size: many; j_call: TRBJ1-5; d_call: -; cdr3_aa: CASSLWGRPQHF; cdr3_nt: TGTGCCAGCAGTTTATGGGGGCGGCCCCAGCATTTT
v_call: TRBV27; clone_size: -; j_call: TRBJ1-5; d_call: -; cdr3_aa: CASSLTPGGFTQPQHF; cdr3_nt: TGTGCCAGCAGCCTAACACCGGGCGGGTTCACTCAGCCCCAGCATTTT
v_call: TRBV28; clone_size: many; j_call: TRBJ1-1; d_call: -; cdr3_aa: CASSQSQGRAFF; cdr3_nt: TGTGCCAGCAGTCAGTCTCAGGGTAGAGCTTTCTTT
v_call: TRBV11-1; clone_size: many; j_call: TRBJ2-5; d_call: -; cdr3_aa: CASSLEWEQETQYF; cdr3_nt: TGTGCCAGCAGCTTAGAGTGGGAGCAAGAGACCCAGTACTTC
v_call: TRBV28; clone_size: -; j_call: TRBJ2-7; d_call: TRBD1; cdr3_aa: CASSWDSINEQYF; cdr3_nt: TGTGCCAGCAGTTGGGACAGTATCAACGAGCAGTACTTC
v_call: TRBV6-5; clone_size: -; j_call: TRBJ1-1; d_call: -; cdr3_aa: CASSYSPSGNTEAFF; cdr3_nt: TGTGCCAGCAGTTACTCTCCTTCAGGGAACACTGAAGCTTTCTTT
v_call: TRBV6-2/TRBV6-3; clone_size: -; j_call: TRBJ2-7; d_call: TRBD1; cdr3_aa: CASSSRRQGVYEQYF; cdr3_nt: TGTGCCAGCAGTTCCAGAAGACAGGGTGTCTACGAGCAGTACTTC